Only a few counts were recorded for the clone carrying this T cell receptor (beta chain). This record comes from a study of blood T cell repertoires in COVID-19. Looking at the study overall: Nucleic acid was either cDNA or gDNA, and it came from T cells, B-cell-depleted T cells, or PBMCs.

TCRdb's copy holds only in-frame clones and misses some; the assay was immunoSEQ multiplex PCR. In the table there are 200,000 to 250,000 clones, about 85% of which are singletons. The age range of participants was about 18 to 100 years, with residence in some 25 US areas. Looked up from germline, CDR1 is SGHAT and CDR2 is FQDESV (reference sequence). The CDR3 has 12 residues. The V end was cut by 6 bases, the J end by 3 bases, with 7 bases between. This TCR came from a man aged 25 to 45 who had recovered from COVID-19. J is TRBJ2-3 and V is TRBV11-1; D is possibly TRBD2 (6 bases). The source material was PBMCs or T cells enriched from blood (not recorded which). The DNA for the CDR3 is TGTGCCAGCAGTGGGGGGACAGATACGCAGTATTTT. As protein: CASSGGTDTQYF.